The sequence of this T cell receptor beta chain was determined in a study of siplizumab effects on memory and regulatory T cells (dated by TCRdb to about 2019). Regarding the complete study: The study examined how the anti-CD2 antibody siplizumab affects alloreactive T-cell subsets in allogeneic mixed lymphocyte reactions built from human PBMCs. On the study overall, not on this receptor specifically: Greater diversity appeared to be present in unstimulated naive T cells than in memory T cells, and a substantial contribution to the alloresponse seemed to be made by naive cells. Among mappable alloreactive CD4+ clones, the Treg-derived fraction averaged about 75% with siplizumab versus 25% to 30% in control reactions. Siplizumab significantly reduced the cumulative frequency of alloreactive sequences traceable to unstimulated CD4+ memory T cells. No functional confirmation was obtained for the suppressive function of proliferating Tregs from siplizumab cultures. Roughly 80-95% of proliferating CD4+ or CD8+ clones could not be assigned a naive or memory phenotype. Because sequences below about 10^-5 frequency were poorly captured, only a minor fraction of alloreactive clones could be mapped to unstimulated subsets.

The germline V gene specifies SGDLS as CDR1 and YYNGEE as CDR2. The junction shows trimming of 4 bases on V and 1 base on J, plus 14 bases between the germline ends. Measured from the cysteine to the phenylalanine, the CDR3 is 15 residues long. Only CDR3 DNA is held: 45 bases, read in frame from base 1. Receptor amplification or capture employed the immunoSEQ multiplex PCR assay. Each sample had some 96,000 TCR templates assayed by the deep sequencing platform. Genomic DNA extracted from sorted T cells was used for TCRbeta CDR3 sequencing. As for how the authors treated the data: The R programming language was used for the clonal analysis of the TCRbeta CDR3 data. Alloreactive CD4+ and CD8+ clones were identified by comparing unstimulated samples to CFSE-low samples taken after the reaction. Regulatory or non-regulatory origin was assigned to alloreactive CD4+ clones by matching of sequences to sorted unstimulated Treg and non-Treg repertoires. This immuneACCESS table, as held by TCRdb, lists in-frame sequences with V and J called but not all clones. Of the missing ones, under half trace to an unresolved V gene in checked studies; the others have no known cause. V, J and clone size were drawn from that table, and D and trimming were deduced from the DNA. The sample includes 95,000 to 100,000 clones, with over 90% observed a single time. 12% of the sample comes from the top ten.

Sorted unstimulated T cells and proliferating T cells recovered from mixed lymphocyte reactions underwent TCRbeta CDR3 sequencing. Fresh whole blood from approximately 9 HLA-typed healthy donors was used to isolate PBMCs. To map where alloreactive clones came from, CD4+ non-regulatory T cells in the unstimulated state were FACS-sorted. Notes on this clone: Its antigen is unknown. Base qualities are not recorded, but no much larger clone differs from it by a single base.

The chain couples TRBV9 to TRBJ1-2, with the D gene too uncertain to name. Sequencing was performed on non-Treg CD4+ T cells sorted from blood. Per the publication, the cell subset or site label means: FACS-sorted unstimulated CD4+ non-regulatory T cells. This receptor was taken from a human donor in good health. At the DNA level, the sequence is TGTGCCAGCAGCACCCACTCCGGTCGTAACTATGGCTACACCTTC. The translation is CASSTHSGRNYGYTF. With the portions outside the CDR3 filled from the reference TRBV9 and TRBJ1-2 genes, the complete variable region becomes DSGVTQTPKHLITATGQRVTLRCSPRSGDLSVYWYQQSLDQGLQFLIQYYNGEERAKGNILERFSAQQFPDLHSELNLSSLELGDSALYFCASSTHSGRNYGYTFGSGTRLTVV.